This T cell receptor beta chain was obtained from a study of cytomegalovirus exposure and HLA in healthy donors. Study-level findings and limits: An analysis was carried out at a later point. It showed that HLA-associated TCR beta chains were more clonally expanded than equally common non-associated chains. Reports state that TCR beta sequences accurately predicted most subjects' HLA-A and HLA-B alleles. An analysis that was carried out later associated 16,000 or so TCR beta sequences with HLA alleles at 0.05 false discovery rate.

This CDR3 has 16 residues. CDR1 and CDR2 from the germline V gene are SGHVS and FNYEAQ. Between the trimmed V and J ends, which lost 1 base and 7 bases, there was a span of 20 bases. Vbeta (60) and Jbeta (13) primers were used in the PCR. TCRdb's copy holds only in-frame clones and misses some; the assay was immunoSEQ multiplex PCR. This sample has over 150,000 clones, with roughly four fifths found just once. This clone occurred a few times. Its target is not known. The source of this sequence is a man younger than 35 in good health and CMV-seronegative. What was sequenced was PBMCs. V and J are TRBV7-6 and TRBJ2-7; possibly TRBD2 for D (7 bases). This CDR3 is CASSLGQGGGGSEQYF. CDR3 nucleotide sequence: TGTGCCAGCAGCTTAGGCCAGGGAGGGGGGGGCAGTGAGCAGTACTTC.